What follows are 31 T cell receptor beta chains derived from one specimen sequenced in a study of OX40 agonist ivuxolimab in advanced cancers. Only in-frame clones appear in the TCRdb table, and some are missing; sequencing was by immunoSEQ multiplex PCR. The sample contains tens of thousands of clones, approximately 80% of which appear only once. The sequenced sample was CD4+ or CD8+ T cells sorted from blood, obtained in a trial of the OX40 agonist ivuxolimab. Source of these receptors: an adult with an advanced solid tumor such as melanoma, head and neck, liver or kidney cancer.

V and J are TRBV28 and TRBJ2-3; 8 bases fit TRBD1. V shed 3 bases and J 2 bases; nucleotides not matched to a gene: 4. Germline CDR1 is MDHEN and CDR2 is SYDVKM. The CDR3 spans 15 residues. The CDR3 DNA reads as TGTGCCAGCAGTTTCACAGGGGGACTCACAGATACGCAGTATTTT. Its protein is CASSFTGGLTDTQYF.

This sequence joins TRBV14 and TRBJ2-7; 7 bases are a match to TRBD1. CDR3 size: 19 residues. Germline loops: CDR1 SGHDN, CDR2 FVKESK. V dropped 0 bases and J dropped 5; count of bases not matched to a gene: 19. CDR3 sequence reads: CASSQDGTGARWVMDEQYF. For the CDR3, the DNA is TGTGCCAGCAGCCAAGATGGAACAGGGGCAAGATGGGTGATGGACGAGCAGTACTTC.

The sample holds a few counts of this clone. CDR3 amino acids: CASNEGHYGYTF. The CDR3 coding sequence is TGTGCCAGTAATGAGGGGCACTATGGCTACACCTTC. The V gene is TRBV19, the J gene TRBJ1-2, with D possibly TRBD1 on 5 matching bases. The CDR3 covers 12 residues. V lost 7 bases and J 3 bases, leaving 9 bases between the germline ends. The germline gives CDR1 LNHDA, CDR2 SQIVND (reference sequence).

In this sample, this clone turned up once. The V and J genes are TRBV21-1 and TRBJ2-3; no check of the table's D call, TRBD1, against the DNA was made. TRBV21-1 is shown as a pseudogene. The CDR3 is 12 amino acids. The CDR3 coding sequence is TGTGCCTATACAGCATCCGTAGATACGCAGTATTTT. As protein: CAYTASVDTQYF.

The chain joins TRBV7-6 to TRBJ1-4; TRBD1 agrees at 8 bases. CDR3 length: 16 residues. V lost 1 base and J lost 3; bases outside the gene matches: 4. Germline V lookup: CDR1 SGHVS, CDR2 FNYEAQ. The CDR3 spells CASSLGQGAANEKLFF. The CDR3 DNA follows: TGTGCCAGCAGCTTAGGGCAGGGGGCGGCTAATGAAAAACTGTTTTTT.

A single count supports this clone. V gene TRBV4-1 combines with J gene TRBJ1-4, with D possibly matching TRBD1 (6 bases). Per the germline V gene, CDR1 is MGHRA and CDR2 is YSYEKL. The V end was cut by 1 base, the J end by 1 base, with 13 bases between. The CDR3 is 17 amino acids. The DNA of the CDR3 is TGCGCCAGCAGCCAAGTGGGGGGGCTAAGAACTAATGAAAAACTGTTTTTT. It yields the protein CASSQVGGLRTNEKLFF.

V usage is TRBV28 and J usage is TRBJ1-5; TRBD1 aligns across 7 bases. CDR1 MDHEN and CDR2 SYDVKM come from the germline V gene. CDR3 length equals 14 residues. With V trimmed by 6 bases and J by 6 bases, 8 bases remained unmatched. CDR3 in DNA: TGTGCCAGCAGCGGTAACAGGGGAGCTCAGCCCCAGCATTTT. It yields the protein CASSGNRGAQPQHF.

V is TRBV6-1 and J is TRBJ1-5; the D is unclear. Trimming stripped 3 bases from V and 7 bases from J, with 10 bases between. The CDR3 has 13 residues. The germline CDR1 and CDR2 sequences are MNHNS and SASEGT. DNA of the CDR3: TGTGCCAGCAGTGAGGGGAGACGCCAGCCCCAGCATTTT. It is translated as CASSEGRRQPQHF.

The chain combines TRBV10-1 with TRBJ2-2; perhaps D is TRBD1 or TRBD2 (6 bases each). The CDR3 covers 14 residues. The V gene lost 6 bases and the J gene lost 4 bases, with 12 bases spanning the gap. CDR1 and CDR2 from the germline V gene are WNHNN and SYGVQD (reference sequence). CDR3 in amino acids: CASRGGGGTGELFF. CDR3 sequence (DNA): TGCGCCAGCAGAGGGGGAGGTGGCACCGGGGAGCTGTTTTTT.

The chain is built from TRBV13 and TRBJ2-2, with a possible D match to TRBD1 (5 bases). Germline lookup yields CDR1 PRHDT and CDR2 FYEKMQ (reference sequence). V lost 6 bases to trimming and J lost 6 bases, with 11 bases between them. This CDR3 has 13 residues. CDR3 protein: CASRNTGAGELFF. CDR3 coding DNA: TGTGCCAGCAGGAACACAGGCGCCGGGGAGCTGTTTTTT.

The rearrangement joins TRBV7-9 to TRBJ2-5, with D uncertain. V was trimmed by 3 bases and J by 2 bases, leaving 7 bases between them. This CDR3 spans 13 amino acids. Germline values: CDR1 SEHNR, CDR2 FQNEAQ (reference sequence). Here the CDR3 reads CASSLQVQETQYF. The CDR3 DNA is TGTGCCAGCAGCTTGCAGGTTCAAGAGACCCAGTACTTC. The full variable domain, in which reference TRBV7-9 and TRBJ2-5 provide the parts outside the CDR3, is DTGVSQNPRHKITKRGQNVTFRCDPISEHNRLYWYRQTLGQGPEFLTYFQNEAQLEKSRLLSDRFSAERPKGSFSTLEIQRTEQGDSAMYLCASSLQVQETQYFGPGTRLLVL.

V is TRBV28 and J is TRBJ1-2; 7 bases agree with TRBD1. J was trimmed by 4 bases and V by 4 bases; bases with no gene match: 15. In germline, CDR1 is MDHEN, CDR2 SYDVKM. The CDR3 consists of 17 residues. CDR3 nucleotides: TGTGCCAGCAGTTCCCGGACAGGTGGTCGGGGTATCTATGGCTACACCTTC. This gives the protein CASSSRTGGRGIYGYTF.

The chain employs TRBV5-1 and TRBJ1-4; 10 nucleotides align to TRBD1. Looked up from germline, CDR1 is SGHRS and CDR2 is YFSETQ. V lost 4 bases to trimming and J lost 7 bases; unmatched junction nucleotides: 4. The CDR3 totals 14 residues. This CDR3 reads CASSTTGGGEKLFF. CDR3 in DNA: TGCGCCAGCAGCACGACAGGGGGCGGTGAAAAACTGTTTTTT. Combining the CDR3 with reference TRBV5-1 and TRBJ1-4 gives the whole variable domain KAGVTQTPRYLIKTRGQQVTLSCSPISGHRSVSWYQQTPGQGLQFLFEYFSETQRNKGNFPGRFSGRQFSNSRSEMNVSTLELGDSALYLCASSTTGGGEKLFFGSGTQLSVL.

The rearrangement uses TRBV21-1 and TRBJ2-1. TRBV21-1 is a listed pseudogene. This CDR3 region has 13 residues. CDR3 loop: CASSKLRHNEQFF. The CDR3 DNA reads as TGTGCCAGCAGCAAGCTTCGTCACAATGAGCAGTTCTTC.

The chain is built from TRBV27 and TRBJ2-5, with D perhaps TRBD1 (7 bases). Between the trimmed V and J ends, which lost 6 bases and 5 bases, there was a span of 16 bases. Per germline, CDR1 MNHEY and CDR2 SMNVEV (reference sequence). This CDR3 contains 14 residues. CDR3 coding DNA: TGTGCCAGCAGCCGGCTACAGGGGAGGGAGACCCAGTACTTC. Translated: CASSRLQGRETQYF.

This CDR3 reads CASSPGSGKGFF. CDR3 DNA sequence: TGTGCCAGTAGTCCCGGATCAGGAAAGGGTTTCTTT. V gene TRBV19 combines with J gene TRBJ1-1; D gene uncertain. Trimming pared 5 bases from V and 13 bases from J, leaving 17 bases between. The germline V gene encodes CDR1 LNHDA and CDR2 SQIVND (reference sequence). The CDR3 is 12 amino acids.

The V gene is TRBV5-8, the J gene TRBJ1-2; TRBD1 matches at 8 bases. CDR1 and CDR2 from the germline V gene are SGHTS and YDEGEE. This CDR3 comprises 14 residues. Germline trimming cut 4 bases from V and 8 bases from J; bases unmatched to any gene: 10. The CDR3 DNA follows: TGTGCCAGCAGCCCAGGGACAGGCCCGAGGGGCTACACCTTC. This translates into CASSPGTGPRGYTF.

This rearrangement joins TRBV29-1 to TRBJ2-7; TRBD1 might be the D (6 bases). Germline V gene sequence: CDR1 SQVTM, CDR2 ANQGSEA. This CDR3 comprises 12 residues. Trimming took off 6 bases at V and 2 bases at J, with 11 bases between the two ends. CDR3 nucleotides: TGCAGCGTGGGCAGGGGTCCCTACGAGCAGTACTTC. It specifies CSVGRGPYEQYF.

This clone came up once. J is TRBJ2-1 and V is TRBV14; TRBD1 might be the D (6 bases). CDR1 and CDR2 (germline): SGHDN, FVKESK. The V and J ends lost 5 bases and 8 bases respectively, with 16 bases between them. CDR3 length: 14 residues. In nucleotides, the CDR3 is TGTGCCAGCAGCAACTTAGACAGGCGGGATGAGCAGTTCTTC. It codes for CASSNLDRRDEQFF.

V is TRBV5-6 and J is TRBJ2-7; 7 nucleotides agree with TRBD1. Unmatched junction bases numbered 10, after V lost 4 bases and J lost 0 bases. The CDR3 runs 16 residues. CDR1 is SGHDT, CDR2 YYEEEE, per germline. The CDR3 protein is CASSPEGTAVSYEQYF. DNA for the CDR3: TGTGCCAGCAGCCCCGAAGGGACAGCTGTCTCCTACGAGCAGTACTTC.

The gene calls are TRBV9 and TRBJ1-1; D not resolved. There are 14 residues in the CDR3. Trimming shortened V by 1 base and J by 1 base, and 8 bases separated the two germline ends. Germline CDR1 and CDR2: SGDLS and YYNGEE. CDR3 loop: CASSVREWNTEAFF. The CDR3 DNA sequence: TGTGCCAGCAGCGTAAGGGAGTGGAACACTGAAGCTTTCTTT.

With respect to this clone: An end of the junction does not agree with germline; a read error may underlie this. V is TRBV20-1 and J is TRBJ1-2; 10 nucleotides agree with TRBD1. This CDR3 is 10 amino acids long. Germline CDR1 reads DFQATT; CDR2 reads SNEGSKA (reference sequence). The CDR3: CSVRQGATAF. CDR3 bases: TGCAGTGTTAGACAGGGGGCCACCGCCTTC.

The V and J genes are TRBV9 and TRBJ1-6, with D maybe TRBD1 (6 bases). The CDR3 extends over 13 amino acids. The ends were cut back, 0 bases at V and 14 bases at J, with 12 bases in the middle. Germline assignment: CDR1 SGDLS and CDR2 YYNGEE. The CDR3 nucleotides are TGTGCCAGCAGCGTAGGATCAGGGGTATCCCTCCACTTT. The encoded protein is CASSVGSGVSLHF.

The genes are TRBV7-2 and TRBJ2-2, with 7 bases fitting TRBD1. V lost 2 bases and J lost 2; bases outside the gene matches: 8. The CDR3 is 17 amino acids. Germline CDR1 and CDR2: SGHTA and FQGNSA. The CDR3 region is CASSLRDSGINTGELFF. The CDR3 DNA reads as TGTGCCAGCAGCTTAAGGGACAGCGGTATAAACACCGGGGAGCTGTTTTTT.

The chain couples TRBV5-1 to TRBJ2-2, with 8 bases fitting TRBD1. The CDR3 consists of 13 residues. The V gene end was trimmed by 5 bases and the J gene end by 8 bases; junction bases not matched to a gene: 5. Germline assignment: CDR1 SGHRS and CDR2 YFSETQ. In nucleotides, the CDR3 is TGCGCCAGCAGGTCCAGGGACAGGGGGGAGCTGTTTTTT. Protein: CASRSRDRGELFF.

The V gene is TRBV5-4, the J gene TRBJ1-2; 10 bases match TRBD1. J gave up 5 bases and V 5 bases, and 9 bases lay outside the gene matches. CDR1 SGHNT and CDR2 YYREEE come from the germline V gene (reference sequence). The CDR3 covers 15 residues. The CDR3 sequence: CASSSQTGGAYGYTF. CDR3 DNA: TGTGCCAGCAGTTCCCAGACAGGGGGCGCGTATGGCTACACCTTC.

V usage is TRBV6-1 and J usage is TRBJ1-6; 7 bases agree with TRBD1. The CDR3 is made up of 14 amino acids. V shed 6 bases and J 9 bases; nucleotides not matched to a gene: 8. Germline V lookup: CDR1 MNHNS, CDR2 SASEGT. CDR3 protein: CASRTGTDLSPLHF. CDR3 DNA: TGTGCCAGCAGGACCGGGACAGACCTTTCACCCCTCCACTTT.

Only one count was recorded for this clone. This chain uses TRBV9 with TRBJ2-5, with D possibly being TRBD2 (6 bases). Germline values: CDR1 SGDLS, CDR2 YYNGEE. The ends were cut back, 1 base at V and 0 bases at J, with 10 bases in the middle. CDR3 length: 15 amino acids. CDR3 region: CASSVSSGYQETQYF. CDR3 coding DNA: TGTGCCAGCAGCGTATCCAGCGGGTACCAAGAGACCCAGTACTTC.

The V gene is TRBV28, the J gene TRBJ2-2; maybe TRBD1 (6 bases). Trimming shortened V by 6 bases and J by 0 bases, and 11 bases separated the two germline ends. The CDR3 contains 15 residues. CDR1 and CDR2 (germline): MDHEN, SYDVKM. The CDR3 bases are TGTGCCAGCAGGGCACAGGGAACGAACACCGGGGAGCTGTTTTTT. Translation gives CASRAQGTNTGELFF.

The CDR3: CASSLEWFGYTF. CDR3 DNA: TGTGCCAGCAGCTTGGAGTGGTTTGGCTACACCTTC. The chain carries TRBV13 and TRBJ1-2; D remains unclear. The CDR3 is 12 amino acids. The germline CDR1 and CDR2 sequences are PRHDT and FYEKMQ (reference sequence). V was clipped by 3 bases and J by 7 bases, with 9 bases between them.

The V gene is TRBV6-5, the J gene TRBJ2-5, with TRBD1 matching over 10 bases. Germline CDR1 and CDR2: MNHEY and SVGAGI. This CDR3 is 15 amino acids long. J was trimmed by 4 bases and V by 2 bases; bases with no gene match: 4. In nucleotides, the CDR3 is TGTGCCAGCAGTTACCGGGACAGGGGACGAGAGACCCAGTACTTC. It encodes CASSYRDRGRETQYF.